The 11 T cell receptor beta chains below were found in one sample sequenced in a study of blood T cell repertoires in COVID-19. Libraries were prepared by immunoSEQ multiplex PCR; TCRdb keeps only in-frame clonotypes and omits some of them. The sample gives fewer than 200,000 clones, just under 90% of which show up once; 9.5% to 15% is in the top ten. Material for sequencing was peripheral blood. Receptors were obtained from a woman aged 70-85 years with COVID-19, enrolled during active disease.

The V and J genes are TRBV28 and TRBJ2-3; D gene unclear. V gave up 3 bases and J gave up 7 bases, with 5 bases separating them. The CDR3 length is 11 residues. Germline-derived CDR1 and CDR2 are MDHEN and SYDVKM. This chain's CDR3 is CASSFGYTQYF. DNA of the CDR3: TGTGCCAGCAGTTTCGGGTATACGCAGTATTTT.

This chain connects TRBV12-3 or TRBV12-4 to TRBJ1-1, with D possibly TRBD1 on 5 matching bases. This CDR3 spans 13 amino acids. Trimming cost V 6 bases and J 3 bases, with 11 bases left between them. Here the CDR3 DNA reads TGTGCCAGCAGCTTGGGGGGGGACACTGAAGCTTTCTTT. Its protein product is CASSLGGDTEAFF.

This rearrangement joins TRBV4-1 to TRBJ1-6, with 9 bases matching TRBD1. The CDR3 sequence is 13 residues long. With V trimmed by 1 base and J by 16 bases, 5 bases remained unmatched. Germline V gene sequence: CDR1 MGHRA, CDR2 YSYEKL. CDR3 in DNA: TGCGCCAGCAGCCAAGGAAGGGACAGGGCTCTCCACTTT. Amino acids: CASSQGRDRALHF.

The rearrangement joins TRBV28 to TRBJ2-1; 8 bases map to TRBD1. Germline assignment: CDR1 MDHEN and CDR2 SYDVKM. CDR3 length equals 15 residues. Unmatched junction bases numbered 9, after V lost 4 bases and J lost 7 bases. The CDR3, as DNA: TGTGCCAGCAGTTCCCCCAGGGGGCGGTCGAATGAGCAGTTCTTC. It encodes CASSSPRGRSNEQFF.

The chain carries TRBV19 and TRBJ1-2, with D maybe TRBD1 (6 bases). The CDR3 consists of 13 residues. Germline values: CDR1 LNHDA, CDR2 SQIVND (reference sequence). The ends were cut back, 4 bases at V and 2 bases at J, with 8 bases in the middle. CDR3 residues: CASSRRGNYGYTF. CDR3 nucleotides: TGTGCCAGTAGTAGAAGGGGGAACTATGGCTACACCTTC.

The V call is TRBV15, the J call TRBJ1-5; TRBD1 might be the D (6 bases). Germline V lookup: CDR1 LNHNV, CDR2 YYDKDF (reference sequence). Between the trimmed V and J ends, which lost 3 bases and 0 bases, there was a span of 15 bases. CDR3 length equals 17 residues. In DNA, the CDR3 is TGTGCCACCAGCAGCGGTACTAGGACAGATAGCAATCAGCCCCAGCATTTT. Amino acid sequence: CATSSGTRTDSNQPQHF.

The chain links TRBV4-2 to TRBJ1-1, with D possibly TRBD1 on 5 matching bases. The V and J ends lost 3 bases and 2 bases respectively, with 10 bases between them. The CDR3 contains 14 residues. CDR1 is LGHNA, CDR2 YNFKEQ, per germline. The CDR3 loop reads CASSQGQDNTEAFF. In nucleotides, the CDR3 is TGTGCCAGCAGCCAGGGGCAAGATAACACTGAAGCTTTCTTT.

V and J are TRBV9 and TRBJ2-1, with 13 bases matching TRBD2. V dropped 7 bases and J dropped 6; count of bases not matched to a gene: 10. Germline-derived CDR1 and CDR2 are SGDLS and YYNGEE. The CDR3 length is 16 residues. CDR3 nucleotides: TGTGCCAGCGGGACTAGCGGGACTTTATGGGGCAATGAGCAGTTCTTC. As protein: CASGTSGTLWGNEQFF.

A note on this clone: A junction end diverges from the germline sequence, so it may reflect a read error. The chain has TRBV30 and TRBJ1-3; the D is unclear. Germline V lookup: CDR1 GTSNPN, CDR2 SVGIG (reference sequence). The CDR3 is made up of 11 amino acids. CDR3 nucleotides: TGTGCCTGGACCTCTAGAAACACCATATATTTT. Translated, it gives CAWTSRNTIYF.

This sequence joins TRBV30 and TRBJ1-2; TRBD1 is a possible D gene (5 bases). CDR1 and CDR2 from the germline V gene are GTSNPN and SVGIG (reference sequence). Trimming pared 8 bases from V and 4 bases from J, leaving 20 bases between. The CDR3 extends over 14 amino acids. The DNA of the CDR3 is TGTGCCGGAGGTGCGGCGGCGGGACTCTATGGCTACACCTTC. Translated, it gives CAGGAAAGLYGYTF.

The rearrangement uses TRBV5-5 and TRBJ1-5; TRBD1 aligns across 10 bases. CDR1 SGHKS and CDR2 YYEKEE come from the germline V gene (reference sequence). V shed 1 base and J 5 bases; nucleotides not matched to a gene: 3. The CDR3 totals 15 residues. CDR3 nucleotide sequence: TGTGCCAGCAGCTTGTGGGGGACAGGGGATCAGCCCCAGCATTTT. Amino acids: CASSLWGTGDQPQHF.